This is a list of T cell receptor beta chains from one sample in a study of cytomegalovirus exposure and HLA in healthy donors. Some clones are missing from TCRdb's copy, which holds only in-frame ones; the method was immunoSEQ multiplex PCR. The sample contains fewer than 200,000 clones, roughly 13% of which appear only once. The sample comprised PBMCs. The receptors derive from a man aged 45-65 years in good health and CMV-seropositive. Each CDR3 is given with its conserved first and last residue. D genes are given only for firm matches. Not all rows give a size; the values are once, few, many and, for expanded clones, a class.

>TRBD1|TRBV7-2|NA|TRBJ1-5
CASSPTGQGIQPQHF
TGTGCCAGCAGCCCGACCGGACAGGGGATTCAGCCCCAGCATTTT
>TRBD1|TRBV28|NA|TRBJ1-2
CASSPGPGQDYGYTF
TGTGCCAGCAGCCCCGGGCCCGGACAGGACTATGGCTACACCTTC
>NA|TRBV10-2|few|TRBJ2-3
CASSGALITDTQYF
TGCGCCAGCAGTGGAGCCCTGATCACAGATACGCAGTATTTT
>TRBD2|TRBV7-9|NA|TRBJ2-5
CASSRWGGLAGEKETQYF
TGTGCCAGCAGCCGTTGGGGGGGGTTAGCGGGGGAAAAGGAGACCCAGTACTTC
>TRBD1|TRBV27|NA|TRBJ1-2
CASSTGATGYGYTF
TGTGCCAGCAGCACAGGGGCGACTGGGTATGGCTACACCTTC
>TRBD1|TRBV19|few|TRBJ1-2
CASSLGTGNANYGYTF
TGTGCCAGTAGTCTCGGGACAGGGAACGCTAACTATGGCTACACCTTC
>TRBD1|TRBV5-4|few|TRBJ1-2
CASSQQGPYGYTF
TGTGCCAGCAGCCAACAGGGGCCCTATGGCTACACCTTC
>NA|TRBV7-2|few|TRBJ1-1
CASSLGGKGEAFF
TGTGCCAGCAGCTTAGGAGGGAAGGGTGAAGCTTTCTTT
>TRBD1|TRBV7-8|NA|TRBJ1-4
CASSQGGTNEKLFF
TGTGCCAGCAGCCAGGGGGGCACGAATGAAAAACTGTTTTTT
>TRBD1|TRBV5-1|few|TRBJ1-2
CASSPSGRGHGYTF
TGCGCCAGCAGCCCCTCAGGTAGGGGGCATGGCTACACCTTC
>NA|TRBV7-9|few|TRBJ2-1
CASSLAPIRRGNEQFF
TGTGCCAGCAGCTTAGCCCCGATACGGCGGGGCAATGAGCAGTTCTTC
>NA|TRBV7-8|few|TRBJ1-6
CASSLKEGSSPLHF
TGTGCCAGCAGCTTAAAGGAGGGTAGTTCACCCCTCCACTTT
>NA|TRBV13|NA|TRBJ2-2
CASSSGRQTGTGELFF
TGTGCCAGCAGCTCGGGCCGGCAAACGGGAACCGGGGAGCTGTTTTTT
>TRBD2|TRBV5-1|NA|TRBJ2-5
CASSFERGDETQYF
TGCGCCAGCAGCTTTGAGCGGGGGGATGAGACCCAGTACTTC
>NA|TRBV2|few|TRBJ2-5
CASRQLQETQYF
TGTGCCAGTAGACAACTTCAAGAGACCCAGTACTTC
>TRBD1|TRBV12-5|once|TRBJ1-1
CASGLVRQGLSEALF
TGTGCTAGTGGTTTGGTAAGACAGGGTTTGAGTGAAGCTCTCTTT
>NA|TRBV12-5|few|TRBJ2-5
CASGLDGGETQYF
TGTGCTAGTGGCCTGGATGGCGGAGAGACCCAGTACTTC
>TRBD1|TRBV6-1|NA|TRBJ1-2
CASSSLDRDYGYTF
TGTGCCAGCAGTTCCCTGGACAGGGACTATGGCTACACCTTC
>NA|TRBV5-4|NA|TRBJ2-3
CASKHTDTQYF
TGTGCCAGCAAACACACAGATACGCAGTATTTT
>NA|TRBV4-3|NA|TRBJ1-2
CASSREGANYGYTF
TGCGCCAGCAGCCGGGAAGGGGCTAACTATGGCTACACCTTC
>NA|TRBV5-4|few|TRBJ1-2
CASSLDGEGYGYTF
TGTGCCAGCAGCTTGGACGGGGAGGGGTATGGCTACACCTTC
>NA|TRBV7-2|NA|TRBJ2-3
CASSLEWGGTDTQYF
TGTGCCAGCAGCTTAGAGTGGGGAGGCACAGATACGCAGTATTTT
>NA|TRBV27|few|TRBJ2-7
CASISSRTPNYEQYF
TGTGCCAGCATCTCCTCCCGGACTCCCAACTACGAGCAGTACTTC
>NA|TRBV10-2|NA|TRBJ1-1
CASKPGCLLNTEAFF
TGCGCCAGCAAGCCAGGGTGTCTCCTGAACACTGAAGCTTTCTTT
>NA|TRBV6-6|few|TRBJ2-3
CASSYPRGSDTQYF
TGTGCCAGCAGTTACCCGCGAGGGTCAGATACGCAGTATTTT
>NA|TRBV11-3|few|TRBJ2-1
CASSLDLGLAGVEQFF
TGTGCCAGCAGCTTAGATCTAGGGCTAGCCGGAGTTGAGCAGTTCTTC
>NA|TRBV20-1|few|TRBJ1-2
CSAREPDGYTF
TGCAGTGCTAGAGAGCCGGATGGCTACACCTTC
>NA|TRBV2|few|TRBJ1-1
CASRETAEAFF
TGTGCCAGCAGAGAGACAGCTGAAGCTTTCTTT
>NA|TRBV5-8|NA|TRBJ1-1
CASSLGTGILNTEAFF
TGTGCCAGCAGCTTGGGCACAGGGATTCTGAACACTGAAGCTTTCTTT
>TRBD2|TRBV5-6|few|TRBJ2-5
CASSLRAGGQETQYF
TGTGCCAGCAGCTTGAGGGCGGGGGGTCAAGAGACCCAGTACTTC
>NA|TRBV30|NA|TRBJ2-1
CAWTTGTPPEQFF
TGTGCCTGGACCACGGGAACTCCCCCTGAGCAGTTCTTC
>TRBD1|TRBV6-5|few|TRBJ1-2
CATGQGGNLNYGYTF
TGTGCCACCGGACAGGGAGGGAATCTTAACTATGGCTACACCTTC
>NA|TRBV27|NA|TRBJ2-3
CASSLHRLGVADTQYF
TGTGCCAGCAGTTTGCACCGACTAGGGGTAGCAGATACGCAGTATTTT